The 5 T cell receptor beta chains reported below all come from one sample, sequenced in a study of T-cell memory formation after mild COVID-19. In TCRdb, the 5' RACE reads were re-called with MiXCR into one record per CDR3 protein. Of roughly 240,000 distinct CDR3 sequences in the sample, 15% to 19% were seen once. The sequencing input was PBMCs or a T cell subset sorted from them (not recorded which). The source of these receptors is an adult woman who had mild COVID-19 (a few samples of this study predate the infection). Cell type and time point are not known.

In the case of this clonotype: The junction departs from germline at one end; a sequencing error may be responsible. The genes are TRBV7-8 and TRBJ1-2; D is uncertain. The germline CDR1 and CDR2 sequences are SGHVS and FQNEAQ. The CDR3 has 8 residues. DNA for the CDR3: TGTGCCAGCACCCCCTCCGACTTC. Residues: CASTPSDF.

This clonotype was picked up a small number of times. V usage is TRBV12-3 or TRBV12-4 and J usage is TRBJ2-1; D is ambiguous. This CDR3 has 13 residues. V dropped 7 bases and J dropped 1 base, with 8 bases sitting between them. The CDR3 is CASNWGSYNEQFF. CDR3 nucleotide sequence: TGTGCCAGCAATTGGGGTTCCTACAATGAGCAGTTCTTC.

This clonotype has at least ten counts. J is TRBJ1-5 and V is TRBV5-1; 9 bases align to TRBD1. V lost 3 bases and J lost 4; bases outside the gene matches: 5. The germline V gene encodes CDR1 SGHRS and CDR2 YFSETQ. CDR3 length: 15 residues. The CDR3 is CASSSTGGRNQPQHF. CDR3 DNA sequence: TGCGCCAGCAGCTCGACAGGGGGACGGAATCAGCCCCAGCATTTT.

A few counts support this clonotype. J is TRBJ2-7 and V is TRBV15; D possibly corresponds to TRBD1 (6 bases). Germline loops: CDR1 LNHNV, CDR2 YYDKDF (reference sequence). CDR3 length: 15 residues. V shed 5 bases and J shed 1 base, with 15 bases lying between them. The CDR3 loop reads CATSEALRGSYEQYF. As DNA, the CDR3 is TGTGCCACCAGCGAGGCTTTGAGGGGGTCCTACGAGCAGTACTTC. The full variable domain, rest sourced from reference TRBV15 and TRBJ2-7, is DAMVIQNPRYQVTQFGKPVTLSCSQTLNHNVMYWYQQKSSQAPKLLFHYYDKDFNNEADTPDNFQSRRPNTSFCFLDIRSPGLGDTAMYLCATSEALRGSYEQYFGPGTRLTVT.

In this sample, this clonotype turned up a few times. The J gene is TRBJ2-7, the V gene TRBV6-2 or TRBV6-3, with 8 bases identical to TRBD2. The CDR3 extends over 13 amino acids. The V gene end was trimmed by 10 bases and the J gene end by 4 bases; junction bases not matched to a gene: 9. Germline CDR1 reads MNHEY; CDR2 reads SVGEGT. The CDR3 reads CATHGGASYEQYF. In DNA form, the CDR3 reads TGTGCCACTCACGGGGGGGCCTCATACGAGCAGTACTTC.